This TCR beta chain came from a study of OX40 agonist ivuxolimab in advanced cancers. Looking at the study overall: Antecedent anti-PD-1, anti-PD-L1 or anti-CTLA-4 therapy was permissible, with 40% having received some.

As regards this clone: Its antigen is as yet unknown.

Germline CDR1 reads MNHEY; CDR2 reads SMNVEV (reference sequence). Deletions cut 3 bases from V and 3 bases from J, with 11 bases between. The CDR3 is 14 residues long. Here immunoSEQ multiplex PCR was the method, and the copy in TCRdb shows in-frame clones only, minus some. The data contain 30,000 to 35,000 clones, roughly 80% of them singletons. Sampling times: baseline, cycle 4 day 1, cycle 7 day 1. Study-wide findings and caveats: Mean expanded clone counts were higher in CD8+ than CD4+ T cells.

Here the sequenced sample was CD4+ or CD8+ T cells sorted from blood, taken in a trial of the OX40 agonist ivuxolimab. The receptor comes from an adult with an advanced solid tumor such as melanoma, head and neck, liver or kidney cancer. The rearrangement joins TRBV27 to TRBJ1-1, with D uncertain. This CDR3 is CASSFGSVDTEAFF. Here the CDR3 DNA reads TGTGCCAGCAGTTTTGGTAGTGTCGACACTGAAGCTTTCTTT.